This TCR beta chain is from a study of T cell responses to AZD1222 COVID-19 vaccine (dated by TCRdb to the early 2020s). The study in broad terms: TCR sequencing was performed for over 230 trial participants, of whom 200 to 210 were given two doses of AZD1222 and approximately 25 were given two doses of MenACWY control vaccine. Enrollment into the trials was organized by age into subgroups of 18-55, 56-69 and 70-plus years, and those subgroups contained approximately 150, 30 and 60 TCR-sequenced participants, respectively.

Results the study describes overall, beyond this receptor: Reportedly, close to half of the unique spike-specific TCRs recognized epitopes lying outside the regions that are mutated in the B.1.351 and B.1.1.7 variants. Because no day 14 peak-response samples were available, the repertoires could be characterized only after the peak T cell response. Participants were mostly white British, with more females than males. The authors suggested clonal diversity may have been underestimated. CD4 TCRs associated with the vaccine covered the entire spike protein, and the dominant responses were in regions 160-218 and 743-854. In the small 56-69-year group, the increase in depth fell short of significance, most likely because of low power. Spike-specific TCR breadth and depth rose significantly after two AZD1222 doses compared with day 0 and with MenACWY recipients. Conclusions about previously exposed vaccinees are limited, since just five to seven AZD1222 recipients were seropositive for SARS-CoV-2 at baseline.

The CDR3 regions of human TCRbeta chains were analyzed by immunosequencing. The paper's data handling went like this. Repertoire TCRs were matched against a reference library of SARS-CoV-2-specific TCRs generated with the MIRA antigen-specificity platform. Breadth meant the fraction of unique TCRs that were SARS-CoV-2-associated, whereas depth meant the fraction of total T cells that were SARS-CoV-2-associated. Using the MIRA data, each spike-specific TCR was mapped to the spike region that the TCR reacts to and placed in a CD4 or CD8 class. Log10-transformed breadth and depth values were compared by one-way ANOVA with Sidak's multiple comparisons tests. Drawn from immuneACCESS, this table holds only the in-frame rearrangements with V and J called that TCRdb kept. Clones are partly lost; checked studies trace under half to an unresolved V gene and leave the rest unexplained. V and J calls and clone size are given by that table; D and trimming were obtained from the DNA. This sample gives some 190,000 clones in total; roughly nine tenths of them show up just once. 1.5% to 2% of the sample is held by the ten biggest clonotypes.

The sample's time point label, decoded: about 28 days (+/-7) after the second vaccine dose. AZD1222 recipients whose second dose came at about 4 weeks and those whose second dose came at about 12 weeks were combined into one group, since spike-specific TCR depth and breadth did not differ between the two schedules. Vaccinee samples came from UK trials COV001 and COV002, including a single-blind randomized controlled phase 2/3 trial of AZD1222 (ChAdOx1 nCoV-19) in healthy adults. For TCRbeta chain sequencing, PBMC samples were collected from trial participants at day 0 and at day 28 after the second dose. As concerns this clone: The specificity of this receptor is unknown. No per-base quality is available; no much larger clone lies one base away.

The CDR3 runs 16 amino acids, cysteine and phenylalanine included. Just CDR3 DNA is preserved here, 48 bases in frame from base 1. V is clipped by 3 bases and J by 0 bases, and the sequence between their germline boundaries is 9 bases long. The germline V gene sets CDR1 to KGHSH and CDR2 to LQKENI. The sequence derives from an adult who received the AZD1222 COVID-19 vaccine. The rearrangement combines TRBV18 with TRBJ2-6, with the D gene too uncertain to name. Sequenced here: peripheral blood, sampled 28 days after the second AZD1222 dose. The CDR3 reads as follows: CASSPRRSSGANVLTF. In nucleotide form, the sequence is TGTGCCAGCTCACCTAGGAGAAGCTCTGGGGCCAACGTCCTGACTTTC. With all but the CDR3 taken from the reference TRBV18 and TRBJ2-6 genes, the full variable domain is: NAGVMQNPRHLVRRRGQEARLRCSPMKGHSHVYWYRQLPEEGLKFMVYLQKENIIDESGMPKERFSAEFPKEGPSILRIQQVVRGDSAAYFCASSPRRSSGANVLTFGAGSRLTVL.